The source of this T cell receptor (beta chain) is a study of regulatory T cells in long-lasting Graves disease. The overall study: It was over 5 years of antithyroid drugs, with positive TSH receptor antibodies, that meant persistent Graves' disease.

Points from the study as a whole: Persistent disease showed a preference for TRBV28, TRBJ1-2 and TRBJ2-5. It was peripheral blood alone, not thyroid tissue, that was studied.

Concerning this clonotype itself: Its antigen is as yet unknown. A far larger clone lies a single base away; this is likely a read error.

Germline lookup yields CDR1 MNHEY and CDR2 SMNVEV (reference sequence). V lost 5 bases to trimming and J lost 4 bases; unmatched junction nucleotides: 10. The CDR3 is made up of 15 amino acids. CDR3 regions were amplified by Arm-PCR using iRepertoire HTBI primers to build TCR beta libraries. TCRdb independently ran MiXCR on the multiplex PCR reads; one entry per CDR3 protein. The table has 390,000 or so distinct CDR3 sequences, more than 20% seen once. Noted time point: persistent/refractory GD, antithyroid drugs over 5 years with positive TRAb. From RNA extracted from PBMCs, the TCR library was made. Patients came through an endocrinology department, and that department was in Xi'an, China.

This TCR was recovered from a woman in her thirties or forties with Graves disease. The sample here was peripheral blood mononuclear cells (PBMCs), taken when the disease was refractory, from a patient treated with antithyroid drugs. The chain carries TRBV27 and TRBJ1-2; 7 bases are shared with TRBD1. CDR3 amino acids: CASSDPGQSLYGYTF. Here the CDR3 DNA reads TGTGCCAGCAGTGACCCGGGACAGTCGCTCTATGGCTACACCTTC.